One T cell receptor (beta chain) is described in this entry. Its antigen is currently unknown. CDR1 is MNHEY and CDR2 is SMNVEV in the germline V gene (reference sequence). With 2 bases clipped from V and 0 bases from J, the junction kept 4 bases outside the gene matches. This CDR3 is built from 16 residues. This entry comes from a study of cytomegalovirus exposure and HLA in healthy donors. Method: immunoSEQ multiplex PCR; TCRdb's copy keeps in-frame clones and lacks some. This table has approximately 300,000 clones, approximately 86% appearing once. Study-wide results and limits: TCR beta chains numbering some 160 were designated cytomegalovirus-associated. In vitro checks showed that a few CMV-associated chains really do target CMV antigens.

Separate from the approximately 700-subject first cohort was the 120-subject validation cohort, to which the donors belonged. This clonotype was sampled from a woman aged 25 to 45 in good health and CMV-seropositive. Sequenced: PBMCs. The gene calls are TRBV27 and TRBJ2-3, with TRBD2 identical over 8 bases. In nucleotides, the CDR3 is TGTGCCAGCAGTTTAAACGGGAGGGGTAGCACAGATACGCAGTATTTT. This codes for CASSLNGRGSTDTQYF.